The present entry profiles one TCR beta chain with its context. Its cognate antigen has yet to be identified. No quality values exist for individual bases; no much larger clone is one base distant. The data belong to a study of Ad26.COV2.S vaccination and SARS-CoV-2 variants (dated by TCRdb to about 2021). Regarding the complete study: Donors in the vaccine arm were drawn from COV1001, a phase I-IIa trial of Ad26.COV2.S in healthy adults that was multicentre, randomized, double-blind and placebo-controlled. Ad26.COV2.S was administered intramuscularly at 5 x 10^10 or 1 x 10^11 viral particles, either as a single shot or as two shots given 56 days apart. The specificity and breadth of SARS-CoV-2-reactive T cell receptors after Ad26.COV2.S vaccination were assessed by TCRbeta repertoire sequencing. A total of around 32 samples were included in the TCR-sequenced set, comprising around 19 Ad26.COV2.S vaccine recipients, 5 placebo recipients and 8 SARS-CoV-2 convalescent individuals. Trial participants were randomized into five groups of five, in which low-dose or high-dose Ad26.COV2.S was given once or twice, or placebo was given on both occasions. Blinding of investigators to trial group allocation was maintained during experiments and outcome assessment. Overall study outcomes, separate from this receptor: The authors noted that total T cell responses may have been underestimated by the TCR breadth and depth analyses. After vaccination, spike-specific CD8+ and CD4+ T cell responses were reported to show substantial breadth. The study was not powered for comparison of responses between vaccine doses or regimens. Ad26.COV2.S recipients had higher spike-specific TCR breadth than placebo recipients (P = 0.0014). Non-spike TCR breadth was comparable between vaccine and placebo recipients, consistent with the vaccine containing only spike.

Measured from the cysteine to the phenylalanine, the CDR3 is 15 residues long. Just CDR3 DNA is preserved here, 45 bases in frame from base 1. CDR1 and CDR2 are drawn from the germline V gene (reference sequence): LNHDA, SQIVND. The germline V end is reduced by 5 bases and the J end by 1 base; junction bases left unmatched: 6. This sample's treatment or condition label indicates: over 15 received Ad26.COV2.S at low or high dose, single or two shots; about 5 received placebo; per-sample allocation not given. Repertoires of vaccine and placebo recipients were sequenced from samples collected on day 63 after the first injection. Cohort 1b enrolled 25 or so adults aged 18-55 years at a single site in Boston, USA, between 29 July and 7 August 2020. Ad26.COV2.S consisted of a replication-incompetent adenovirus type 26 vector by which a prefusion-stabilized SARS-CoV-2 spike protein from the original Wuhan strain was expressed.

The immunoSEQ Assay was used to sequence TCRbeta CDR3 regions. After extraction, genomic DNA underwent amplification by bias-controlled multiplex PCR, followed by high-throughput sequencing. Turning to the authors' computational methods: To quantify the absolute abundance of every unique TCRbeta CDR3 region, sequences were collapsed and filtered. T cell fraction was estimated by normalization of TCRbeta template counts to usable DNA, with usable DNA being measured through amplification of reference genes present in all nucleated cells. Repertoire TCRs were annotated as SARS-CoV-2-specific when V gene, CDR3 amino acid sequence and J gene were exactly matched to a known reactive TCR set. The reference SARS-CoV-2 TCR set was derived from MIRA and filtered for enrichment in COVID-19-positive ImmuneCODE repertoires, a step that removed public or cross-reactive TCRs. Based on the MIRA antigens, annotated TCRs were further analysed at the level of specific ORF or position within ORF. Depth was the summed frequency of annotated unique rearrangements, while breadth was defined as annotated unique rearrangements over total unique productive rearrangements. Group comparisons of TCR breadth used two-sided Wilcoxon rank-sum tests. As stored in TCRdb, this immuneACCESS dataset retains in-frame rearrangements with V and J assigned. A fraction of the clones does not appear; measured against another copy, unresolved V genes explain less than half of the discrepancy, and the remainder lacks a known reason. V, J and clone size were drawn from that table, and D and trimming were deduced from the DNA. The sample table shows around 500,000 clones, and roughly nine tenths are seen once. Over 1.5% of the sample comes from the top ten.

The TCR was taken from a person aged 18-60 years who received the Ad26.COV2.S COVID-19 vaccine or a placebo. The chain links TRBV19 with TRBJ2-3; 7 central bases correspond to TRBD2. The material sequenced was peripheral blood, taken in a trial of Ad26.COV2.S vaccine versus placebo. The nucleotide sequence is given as TGTGCCAGTAGTGGTTGGGCGGGGGGCACAGATACGCAGTATTTT. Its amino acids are CASSGWAGGTDTQYF. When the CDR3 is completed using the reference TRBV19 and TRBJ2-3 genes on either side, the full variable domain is DGGITQSPKYLFRKEGQNVTLSCEQNLNHDAMYWYRQDPGQGLRLIYYSQIVNDFQKGDIAEGYSVSREKKESFPLTVTSAQKNPTAFYLCASSGWAGGTDTQYFGPGTRLTVL.